The 2 T cell receptor beta chains below were found in one sample sequenced in a study of glioma-infiltrating T cells after dendritic cell vaccination. Method: immunoSEQ multiplex PCR; TCRdb's copy keeps in-frame clones and lacks some. Altogether 80,000 to 95,000 clones are present, more than 75% being singletons, with the ten largest covering over 2.5%. The material sequenced was blood, taken before dendritic cell vaccination. Receptors were obtained from a human donor with glioblastoma.

This clone was seen once. The gene calls are TRBV4-3 and TRBJ2-7, with TRBD1 as a possible D gene (5 bases). Looked up from germline, CDR1 is LGHNA and CDR2 is YSLEER. The CDR3 sequence is 15 residues long. V lost 0 bases, J lost 2 bases, and 11 bases lay in between. The CDR3 region is CASSQELRQPYEQYF. The CDR3 DNA sequence: TGCGCCAGCAGCCAAGAATTGCGACAGCCCTACGAGCAGTACTTC.

The chain recombines TRBV5-1 with TRBJ2-1; TRBD2 matches at 12 bases. The CDR3 has 16 amino acids. Germline trimming cut 5 bases from V and 4 bases from J; bases unmatched to any gene: 7. CDR1 SGHRS and CDR2 YFSETQ come from the germline V gene. CDR3 sequence: CASSSTSGGPYNEQFF. CDR3 DNA: TGCGCCAGCAGTTCGACTAGCGGGGGTCCGTACAATGAGCAGTTCTTC.